These 31 T cell receptor beta chains originate from one sample sequenced in a study of CD8+CD57+ T cells in acquired aplastic anemia. CD8+CD57+ cell expansion had been shown by flow cytometry in patients chosen for sequencing. According to the study, genomic DNA was the template for TCR beta VDJ and CDR3 profiling. TCRdb fed the reads into MiXCR, producing one record per CDR3 protein. Here the sample spans about 200,000 distinct CDR3 sequences, over 55% being singletons. Sequencing used sorted CD4+, CD8+, or CD8+CD57+ T cells (not recorded which) from PBMCs. The source of these receptors is a human donor with aplastic anemia.

This clonotype has just a few counts. The chain is built from TRBV29-1 and TRBJ2-3; D remains unclear. V was pared by 3 bases and J by 3 bases, with 4 bases between. Germline-derived CDR1 and CDR2 are SQVTM and ANQGSEA. This CDR3 comprises 11 residues. The CDR3 DNA sequence: TGCAGCGTTGAGGGTACAGATACGCAGTATTTT. Amino acid sequence: CSVEGTDTQYF.

The gene calls are TRBV5-1 and TRBJ1-6; D is ambiguous. Germline loops: CDR1 SGHRS, CDR2 YFSETQ. The CDR3 is made up of 15 amino acids. Between the trimmed V and J ends, which lost 0 bases and 4 bases, there was a span of 8 bases. The CDR3 here is CASSLDGLYNSPLHF. DNA of the CDR3: TGCGCCAGCAGCTTGGACGGACTATATAATTCACCCCTCCACTTT.

This clonotype was recorded at least ten times. The chain uses TRBV19 and TRBJ2-7; D perhaps matches TRBD2 (5 bases). The germline V gene has CDR1 LNHDA and CDR2 SQIVND (reference sequence). With 5 bases removed from V and 5 bases from J, the gap between germline ends came to 13 bases. This CDR3 contains 13 residues. For the CDR3, the DNA is TGTGCCAGTAGTTCGGACTCCCAAAACGAGCAGTACTTC. It yields the protein CASSSDSQNEQYF.

The chain joins TRBV7-2 to TRBJ2-7; TRBD2 is a possible D gene (6 bases). The CDR3 spans 13 residues. Germline lookup yields CDR1 SGHTA and CDR2 FQGNSA. V was clipped by 5 bases and J by 9 bases, with 17 bases between them. The CDR3 DNA sequence: TGTGCCAGCAGCCCCCCGGGCAGGGAGGTGCAGTACTTC. It translates to CASSPPGREVQYF.

The chain carries TRBV20-1 and TRBJ2-3; 7 bases line up with TRBD2. The CDR3 is 14 residues long. Trimming cost V 5 bases and J 2 bases; bases outside gene matches: 7. Germline V gives CDR1 DFQATT, CDR2 SNEGSKA (reference sequence). The CDR3: CSAQRGGDTDTQYF. CDR3 in DNA: TGCAGTGCTCAGCGGGGTGGGGACACAGATACGCAGTATTTT.

This clonotype was observed at least ten times. The J gene is TRBJ1-3, the V gene TRBV15, with 10 bases that match TRBD1. V lost 8 bases, J lost 4 bases, and 5 bases stayed unmatched. The CDR3 sequence is 14 residues long. Germline values: CDR1 LNHNV, CDR2 YYDKDF (reference sequence). CDR3 bases: TGTGCCACCGCGGACAGGGGGGTCGGAAACACCATATATTTT. Protein product: CATADRGVGNTIYF.

In the case of this clonotype: One junction end disagrees with the germline gene, perhaps due to a read error. The genes are TRBV7-2 and TRBJ2-5; tentative D call: TRBD1 (5 bases). CDR3 length equals 13 residues. Germline V gene lookup returns CDR1 SGHTA and CDR2 FQGNSA. The chain's CDR3 is CASSQTPGSPQYF. The DNA of the CDR3 is TGCGCCAGCAGCCAGACCCCAGGGTCGCCCCAGTACTTC.

The chain combines TRBV14 with TRBJ2-3; D possibly uses TRBD1 or TRBD2 (5 bases each). The CDR3 totals 16 residues. Trimming took off 0 bases at V and 4 bases at J, with 14 bases between the two ends. Germline lookup yields CDR1 SGHDN and CDR2 FVKESK. CDR3 coding DNA: TGTGCCAGCAGCCAAGATCAGTCCCTGGGGGCAGATACGCAGTATTTT. Translated, it gives CASSQDQSLGADTQYF.

The chain has TRBV12-3 or TRBV12-4 and TRBJ2-3, with a weak D call TRBD1 (6 bases). The CDR3 has 15 amino acids. V gave up 6 bases and J gave up 1 base, with 14 bases separating them. The CDR3 loop is CASSVRGFGTDTQYF. In nucleotides, the CDR3 is TGTGCCAGCAGCGTCAGGGGATTCGGCACAGATACGCAGTATTTT.

The chain couples TRBV7-9 to TRBJ2-3; TRBD1 matches at 7 bases. Germline V gene data show CDR1 as SEHNR and CDR2 as FQNEAQ (reference sequence). V trimming: 3 bases; J trimming: 11 bases; junction bases outside the gene matches: 11. The CDR3 totals 14 residues. The CDR3 loop reads CASSFKRGGDEQYF. The CDR3 coding sequence is TGTGCCAGCAGCTTTAAAAGAGGGGGCGATGAGCAGTATTTT.

V is TRBV7-8 and J is TRBJ1-2, with 9 nucleotides matching TRBD1. Trimming took 3 bases from V and 7 from J; bases not matched to a gene: 18. This CDR3 contains 18 residues. Germline loops: CDR1 SGHVS, CDR2 FQNEAQ. The CDR3 region is CASSLSSLGDRVGGGYTF. In nucleotides, the CDR3 is TGTGCCAGCAGCTTGTCGAGCTTAGGGGACAGGGTCGGCGGTGGCTACACCTTC.

The rearrangement links TRBV7-6 to TRBJ1-2; a weak D match, TRBD1 (5 bases). Germline assignment: CDR1 SGHVS and CDR2 FNYEAQ. The V end lost 2 bases, the J end lost 5 bases, and 9 bases lay between the germline ends. There are 13 residues in the CDR3. The CDR3 loop reads CASSLSGGYGYTF. For the CDR3, the DNA is TGTGCCAGCAGCTTAAGCGGGGGTTATGGCTACACCTTC. The full variable domain, with the rest looked up from reference TRBV7-6 and TRBJ1-2, is GAGVSQSPRYKVTKRGQDVALRCDPISGHVSLYWYRQALGQGPEFLTYFNYEAQQDKSGLPNDRFSAERPEGSISTLTIQRTEQRDSAMYRCASSLSGGYGYTFGSGTRLTVV.

The chain couples TRBV20-1 to TRBJ2-7; D is possibly TRBD1 (6 bases). The CDR3 runs to 12 residues. Germline loops: CDR1 DFQATT, CDR2 SNEGSKA (reference sequence). Trimming stripped 5 bases from V and 7 bases from J, with 15 bases between. The CDR3 DNA sequence: TGCAGTGCTGCTCCAGGGGCCGGGGAGCAGTACTTC. Protein product: CSAAPGAGEQYF.

This clonotype was seen only once. The CDR3 spells CASSTQGASIGDTQYF. The CDR3 DNA is TGTGCCAGCAGCACACAGGGGGCGTCTATCGGGGATACGCAGTATTTT. The V call is TRBV7-2, the J call TRBJ2-3; 9 nucleotides line up with TRBD1. J lost 6 bases, V lost 5 bases, and 12 bases had no gene match. This CDR3 region has 16 residues. Germline-derived CDR1 and CDR2 are SGHTA and FQGNSA.

The J gene is TRBJ1-6, the V gene TRBV7-9; D uncertain. Trimming left V 5 bases short and J 9 bases short, with 17 bases between. The CDR3 is 15 residues long. Germline V gene data show CDR1 as SEHNR and CDR2 as FQNEAQ (reference sequence). The CDR3 loop reads CASSPDFLVGSPLHF. DNA of the CDR3: TGTGCCAGCAGCCCGGATTTTCTTGTAGGTTCACCCCTCCACTTT.

DNA of the CDR3: TGTGCCAGTAGTATGGGGAGCTACAATGAGCAGTTCTTC. This translates into CASSMGSYNEQFF. The V call is TRBV19, the J call TRBJ2-1; D possibly corresponds to TRBD2 (5 bases). Germline V gene data show CDR1 as LNHDA and CDR2 as SQIVND (reference sequence). The V end lost 3 bases, the J end lost 3 bases, and 6 bases lay between the germline ends. The CDR3 totals 13 residues. The whole variable domain, remainder taken from reference TRBV19 and TRBJ2-1, is DGGITQSPKYLFRKEGQNVTLSCEQNLNHDAMYWYRQDPGQGLRLIYYSQIVNDFQKGDIAEGYSVSREKKESFPLTVTSAQKNPTAFYLCASSMGSYNEQFFGPGTRLTVL.

The genes are TRBV28 and TRBJ1-5, with no clear D. There are 11 residues in the CDR3. V gave up 8 bases and J gave up 3 bases, with 5 bases separating them. The germline gives CDR1 MDHEN, CDR2 SYDVKM. CDR3 loop: CASGINQPQHF. CDR3 nucleotide sequence: TGTGCCAGCGGGATCAATCAGCCCCAGCATTTT.

The CDR3 is CASSPAPGGEQFF. In DNA, the CDR3 is TGTGCCAGCAGCCCAGCACCAGGGGGGGAGCAGTTCTTC. The chain joins TRBV7-7 to TRBJ2-1; possibly TRBD1 for D (7 bases). The V gene's germline CDR1 is SSHAT and CDR2 FNYEAQ (reference sequence). V dropped 5 bases and J dropped 10 bases, with 15 bases sitting between them. The CDR3 extends over 13 amino acids.

The genes are TRBV2 and TRBJ1-2, with D tentatively TRBD1 (6 bases). Germline assignment: CDR1 SNHLY and CDR2 FYNNEI. The CDR3 consists of 9 residues. Trimming took 6 bases from V and 13 from J, leaving 9 bases between them. CDR3 bases: TGTGCCAGCAGACAGGGAAGCACCTTC. It encodes CASRQGSTF.

This sequence joins TRBV19 and TRBJ1-6; a weak D match, TRBD1 (6 bases). V was pared by 4 bases and J by 4 bases, with 11 bases between. CDR1 and CDR2 (germline): LNHDA, SQIVND (reference sequence). The CDR3 sequence is 15 residues long. CDR3 region: CASSTTGRYNSPLHF. The CDR3 nucleotides are TGTGCCAGTAGTACGACAGGAAGGTATAATTCACCCCTCCACTTT.

This clonotype was recorded many times. The chain couples TRBV6-6 to TRBJ2-4; 8 positions match TRBD1. V was pared by 2 bases and J by 5 bases, with 5 bases of the junction left unmatched. This CDR3 region has 15 residues. Germline CDR1 and CDR2: MNHNY and SVGAGI (reference sequence). The CDR3 reads CASSYKGQGENIQYF. As DNA, the CDR3 is TGTGCCAGCAGTTACAAAGGACAGGGAGAAAACATTCAGTACTTC.

The V and J genes are TRBV2 and TRBJ2-7; possible D gene TRBD1, 6 bases. The CDR3 contains 14 residues. The V gene's germline CDR1 is SNHLY and CDR2 FYNNEI. V lost 6 bases, J lost 0 bases, and 12 bases lay in between. The chain's CDR3 is CASRYRDNSYEQYF. The CDR3 DNA sequence: TGTGCCAGCAGGTACCGGGACAACTCCTACGAGCAGTACTTC. Variable domain in full (rest from reference TRBV2 and TRBJ2-7): EPEVTQTPSHQVTQMGQEVILRCVPISNHLYFYWYRQILGQKVEFLVSFYNNEISEKSEIFDDQFSVERPDGSNFTLKIRSTKLEDSAMYFCASRYRDNSYEQYFGPGTRLTVT.

The chain joins TRBV25-1 to TRBJ1-5; D gene uncertain. From germline, CDR1 is MGHDK and CDR2 SYGVNS. The CDR3 runs to 16 residues. Between the trimmed V and J ends, which lost 3 bases and 2 bases, there was a span of 14 bases. The DNA for the CDR3 is TGTGCCAGCAGTGAGGGTAGGGAGTATGGCAATCAGCCCCAGCATTTT. This translates into CASSEGREYGNQPQHF.

V is TRBV7-9 and J is TRBJ1-2; 11 bases are a match to TRBD1. The junction had 4 bases not matched to a gene; V was cut back by 4 bases and J by 0 bases. From germline, CDR1 is SEHNR and CDR2 FQNEAQ (reference sequence). CDR3 length equals 16 residues. The CDR3 sequence is CASSYPGQGANYGYTF. The DNA for the CDR3 is TGTGCCAGCAGCTACCCGGGACAGGGGGCTAACTATGGCTACACCTTC.

This clonotype has just one count. At one of its ends the junction is not consistent with the germline gene, which may arise from a read error. The chain employs TRBV5-1 and TRBJ1-3, with D uncertain. Per germline, CDR1 SGHRS and CDR2 YFSETQ. The CDR3 has 16 amino acids. CDR3 loop: CASSEDGLYSGNTIYF. CDR3 bases: TGTGCCAGCAGCGAAGACGGACTGTACTCTGGAAACACCATATATTTT.

This chain joins TRBV20-1 and TRBJ1-2, with D unresolved. V was shortened by 5 bases and J by 3 bases, with 10 bases between the two germline ends. Germline lookup yields CDR1 DFQATT and CDR2 SNEGSKA (reference sequence). CDR3 length: 12 residues. CDR3 region: CSALREDYGYTF. The CDR3 bases are TGCAGTGCTTTAAGGGAGGACTATGGCTACACCTTC.

The chain employs TRBV20-1 and TRBJ2-7, with TRBD1 as a possible D gene (6 bases). Germline values: CDR1 DFQATT, CDR2 SNEGSKA (reference sequence). CDR3 length: 14 residues. Trimming pared 6 bases from V and 3 bases from J, leaving 18 bases between. The CDR3 loop reads CSASGTGSGYEQYF. Written as DNA, the CDR3 is TGCAGTGCCTCAGGAACAGGGTCGGGCTACGAGCAGTACTTC.

The gene calls are TRBV7-9 and TRBJ1-1, with D possibly being TRBD1 (6 bases). Germline values: CDR1 SEHNR, CDR2 FQNEAQ (reference sequence). V shed 1 base and J shed 8 bases, with 17 bases lying between them. The CDR3 runs 15 residues. The CDR3 spells CASSLGPQGRSEAFF. The CDR3 DNA follows: TGTGCCAGCAGCTTAGGGCCCCAGGGGCGATCGGAAGCTTTCTTT.

The chain employs TRBV20-1 and TRBJ1-1; 7 nucleotides match TRBD1. This CDR3 is 16 amino acids long. Germline V CDR1 and CDR2: DFQATT, SNEGSKA (reference sequence). V shed 3 bases and J 6 bases; nucleotides not matched to a gene: 16. The CDR3 is CSARRLGDSRVAEAFF. In DNA form, the CDR3 reads TGCAGTGCTAGGAGGCTGGGGGACAGTCGGGTCGCTGAAGCTTTCTTT.

This clonotype has only one observation. The V gene is TRBV10-3, the J gene TRBJ1-3; 9 positions match TRBD1. Trimming took 6 bases from V and 0 from J; bases not matched to a gene: 15. The V gene's germline CDR1 is ENHRY and CDR2 SYGVKD. The CDR3 length is 19 residues. The CDR3 protein is CAIRGMGQGTGSSGNTIYF. As DNA, the CDR3 is TGTGCCATCAGGGGGATGGGACAGGGCACCGGTAGCTCTGGAAACACCATATATTTT.

Details on this clonotype: An end of the junction does not agree with germline; a read error may underlie this. The chain combines TRBV7-9 with TRBJ1-4; D might be TRBD1 (5 bases). This CDR3 region has 16 residues. Germline CDR1 reads SEHNR; CDR2 reads FQNEAQ (reference sequence). CDR3 bases: TGCGCCAGCAGCCCCTCAGGGATGGGAACTAATGAAAAACTGTTTTTT. As protein: CASSPSGMGTNEKLFF.